The rows below give T cell receptor beta chains drawn from one sample of a study of identifying expanded T cells in peripheral blood. The assay was immunoSEQ multiplex PCR, and TCRdb's table has in-frame clones only and misses some. Of more than 50,000 clones in the sample, around 83% were seen once. Sequenced material: blood. The receptors were gathered from a person aged 18 to 69 in good health. Each CDR3 is given with its conserved first and last residue. Fields, in order: J gene, D gene, V gene, clone size, CDR3 protein, CDR3 DNA. D genes are given only for firm matches. Not all rows give a size; the values are once, few, many and, for expanded clones, a class.

>TRBJ2-3|TRBD1|TRBV7-8|NA
CASSPGQEGTDTQYF
TGTGCCAGCAGCCCAGGACAGGAGGGCACAGATACGCAGTATTTT
>TRBJ1-3|TRBD1|TRBV9|NA
CASSVGQGDTIYF
TGTGCCAGCAGCGTAGGACAGGGTGACACCATATATTTT
>TRBJ2-5|TRBD1|TRBV7-9|NA
CASRTGGRETQYF
TGTGCCAGCAGGACAGGGGGCCGAGAGACCCAGTACTTC
>TRBJ1-2|NA|TRBV14|NA
CASSPGVYGYTF
TGTGCCAGCAGCCCAGGGGTCTATGGCTACACCTTC
>TRBJ2-2|NA|TRBV5-1|NA
CASSLGHSGANTGELFF
TGCGCCAGCAGCTTGGGCCATAGCGGAGCGAACACCGGGGAGCTGTTTTTT
>TRBJ1-1|TRBD1|TRBV2|once
CASSEGQGTEAFF
TGTGCCAGCAGTGAGGGACAGGGGACTGAAGCTTTCTTT
>TRBJ2-2|NA|TRBV9|few
CASSSRKGVEELFF
TGTGCCAGCAGCTCCCGGAAGGGAGTTGAGGAGCTGTTTTTT
>TRBJ2-2|NA|TRBV5-1|NA
CASSPNDRWRGGELFF
TGCGCCAGCAGCCCTAATGACAGGTGGAGGGGCGGGGAGCTGTTTTTT
>TRBJ2-7|NA|TRBV2|NA
CASRGFHEQYF
TGTGCCAGCAGGGGGTTCCACGAGCAGTACTTC
>TRBJ2-5|NA|TRBV30|NA
CAWSVGGETQYF
TGTGCCTGGAGTGTCGGGGGAGAGACCCAGTACTTC
>TRBJ2-1|NA|TRBV11-2|many
CASSSVRNEQFF
TGTGCCAGCAGCTCGGTTCGGAATGAGCAGTTCTTC
>TRBJ2-1|TRBD1|TRBV5-6|NA
CASSFLTGSPLNEQFF
TGTGCCAGCAGCTTTTTGACAGGGAGCCCGCTTAATGAGCAGTTCTTC
>TRBJ2-2|NA|TRBV10-1|NA
CASSEQVLAGELFF
TGCGCCAGCAGTGAACAGGTCCTCGCCGGGGAGCTGTTTTTT
>TRBJ1-1|TRBD1|TRBV5-1|NA
CASSLGQGVTEAFF
TGCGCCAGCAGCTTGGGCCAGGGGGTCACTGAAGCTTTCTTT
>TRBJ1-2|NA|TRBV30|many
CAWGTLTAGVSGYTF
TGTGCCTGGGGGACTCTGACAGCCGGCGTATCGGGCTACACCTTC
>TRBJ2-1|NA|TRBV25-1|NA
CASAARGDSRHEQFF
TGTGCCAGCGCGGCCCGCGGGGATTCCAGACATGAGCAGTTCTTC
>TRBJ1-5|TRBD1|TRBV7-9|few
CASSQTGGWGNQPQHF
TGTGCCAGCAGTCAGACAGGGGGATGGGGCAATCAGCCCCAGCATTTT
>TRBJ2-1|NA|TRBV27|NA
CASSPPRTTNNEQFF
TGTGCCAGCAGTCCCCCCCGGACTACCAACAATGAGCAGTTCTTC
>TRBJ2-3|NA|TRBV4-3|NA
CASSQEWVTDTQYF
TGCGCCAGCAGCCAAGAGTGGGTCACAGATACGCAGTATTTT
>TRBJ1-1|NA|TRBV6-5|NA
CASSYSSGSEAFF
TGTGCCAGCAGTTACTCCTCAGGCTCTGAAGCTTTCTTT
>TRBJ2-7|TRBD2|TRBV9|NA
CASSAGGLTAGYEQYF
TGTGCCAGCAGCGCGGGAGGACTCACCGCCGGGTACGAGCAGTACTTC
>TRBJ2-2|TRBD1|TRBV11-1|NA
CASSQNRGRITGELFF
TGTGCCAGCAGTCAAAACAGGGGGCGGATCACCGGGGAGCTGTTTTTT